This TCR beta chain was recovered during a study of PD-1 blockade in mismatch repair-deficient tumors. Time point defined: roughly ten-day in vitro stimulation with candidate neoantigen peptide 6. Worth noting for this clone: Its target is unknown.

J lost 0 bases, V lost 6 bases, and 11 bases had no gene match. The CDR3 contains 16 residues. Germline V lookup: CDR1 SQVTM, CDR2 ANQGSEA. Measured with immunoSEQ multiplex PCR; TCRdb has only the in-frame clones, and not every one. The top ten hold less than 5% of the sample, which has approximately 15,000 clones, approximately 90% seen once. The chain has TRBV29-1 and TRBJ2-5; 9 bases fit TRBD1. Sequenced material: cells cultured in vitro, taken from a patient treated with pembrolizumab. This receptor was taken from an adult with mismatch repair-deficient cancer. As DNA, the CDR3 is TGCAGCGTCCAAACCTCCGGGACAGGGTACCAAGAGACCCAGTACTTC. Protein sequence: CSVQTSGTGYQETQYF.